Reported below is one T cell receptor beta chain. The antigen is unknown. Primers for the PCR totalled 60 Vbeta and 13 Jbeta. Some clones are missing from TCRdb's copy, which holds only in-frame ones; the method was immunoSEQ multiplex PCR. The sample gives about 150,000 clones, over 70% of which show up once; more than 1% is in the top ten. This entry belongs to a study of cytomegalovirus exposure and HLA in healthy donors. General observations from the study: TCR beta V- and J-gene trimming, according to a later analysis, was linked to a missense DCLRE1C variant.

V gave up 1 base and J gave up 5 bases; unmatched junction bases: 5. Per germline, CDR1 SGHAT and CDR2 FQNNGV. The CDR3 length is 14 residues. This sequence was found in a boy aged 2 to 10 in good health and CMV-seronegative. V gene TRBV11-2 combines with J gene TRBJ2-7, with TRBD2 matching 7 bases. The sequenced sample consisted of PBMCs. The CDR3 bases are TGTGCCAGCAGCTTAGGCGCGGGAGCCCACGAGCAGTACTTC. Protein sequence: CASSLGAGAHEQYF.